This T cell receptor (beta chain) was documented in a study of PD-L1 blockade in urothelial cancer. Background on the study: Prior chemotherapy ranged from 0 to 3 regimens per patient.

The method was immunoSEQ multiplex PCR; TCRdb's version includes in-frame clones alone and lacks a portion of them. The sample has around 40,000 clones, approximately 89% seen once. The V gene end was trimmed by 2 bases and the J gene end by 0 bases; junction bases not matched to a gene: 0. In germline, CDR1 is KGHSH, CDR2 LQKENI. The CDR3 consists of 14 residues. With respect to this clone: Its antigen is unidentified.

General study points: Durable-benefit cases showed more tumor-associated blood clone expansion at 3 weeks.

This sample's time point: pretreatment peripheral blood. The diagnosis in patients was locally advanced or metastatic urothelial carcinoma. Samples were collected from each patient before treatment and during treatment. Each patient gave between 1 and 8 of them in total. The sequence was obtained from a woman aged 55-75 years with urothelial cancer. The genes are TRBV18 and TRBJ1-2, with 7 bases identical to TRBD1. The sequencing used PBMCs, collected around atezolizumab (anti-PD-L1) treatment. CDR3 region: CASSPDRANYGYTF. In DNA, the CDR3 is TGTGCCAGCTCACCAGACAGGGCTAACTATGGCTACACCTTC.